These 26 T cell receptor beta chains were all obtained from the same sample, sequenced in a study of T cell responses to AZD1222 COVID-19 vaccine. Method: immunoSEQ multiplex PCR; TCRdb's copy keeps in-frame clones and lacks some. The profile covers roughly 150,000 clones, with 80% to 95% appearing a single time and 1.6% taken by the ten largest. Sequencing used peripheral blood, obtained on day 0 of AZD1222 vaccination. Every receptor here comes from an adult in good health.

The chain joins TRBV7-6 to TRBJ2-2; possibly TRBD1 for D (6 bases). The CDR3 sequence is 16 residues long. Germline-derived CDR1 and CDR2 are SGHVS and FNYEAQ. Trimming removed 3 bases at V and 4 bases at J, with 15 bases between. CDR3 residues: CASSFVSGAITGELFF. In DNA, the CDR3 is TGTGCCAGCAGCTTTGTGTCAGGGGCGATCACCGGGGAGCTGTTTTTT.

The chain combines TRBV6-1 with TRBJ1-2; 8 bases agree with TRBD1. The CDR3 totals 13 residues. CDR1 and CDR2 (germline): MNHNS, SASEGT. The ends lost 1 base at V and 7 bases at J; junction bases unmatched: 2. The CDR3 loop reads CASSEVTGGGYTF. The CDR3 DNA follows: TGTGCCAGCAGTGAAGTCACAGGGGGTGGCTACACCTTC.

The chain joins TRBV5-5 to TRBJ1-2; 8 nucleotides align to TRBD1. This CDR3 region has 14 residues. CDR1 is SGHKS, CDR2 YYEKEE, per germline (reference sequence). Trimming removed 5 bases from V and 6 bases from J; junction bases left unmatched: 9. The CDR3 DNA reads as TGTGCCAGCAGGCACGCAGGGGGCGCAGATGGCTACACCTTC. It codes for CASRHAGGADGYTF.

This clone was counted a single time. The rearrangement joins TRBV30 to TRBJ2-1, with 11 positions matching TRBD2. J lost 6 bases, V lost 2 bases, and 6 bases had no gene match. The CDR3 extends over 15 amino acids. Germline-derived CDR1 and CDR2 are GTSNPN and SVGIG (reference sequence). Here the CDR3 reads CAWSPIAGGSNEQFF. The CDR3 DNA is TGTGCCTGGAGTCCGATAGCGGGGGGGAGCAATGAGCAGTTCTTC.

The chain recombines TRBV27 with TRBJ1-1; D is unclear. Germline assignment: CDR1 MNHEY and CDR2 SMNVEV (reference sequence). Deletions cut 4 bases from V and 4 bases from J, with 19 bases between. The CDR3 has 16 residues. The CDR3 DNA is TGTGCCAGCAGTTCATATCCGGGCGATACCTCCACTGAAGCTTTCTTT. It yields the protein CASSSYPGDTSTEAFF.

The rearrangement uses TRBV7-2 and TRBJ1-2; tentatively, D is TRBD1 (5 bases). The germline V gene encodes CDR1 SGHTA and CDR2 FQGNSA. Trimming took 5 bases from V and 2 from J, leaving 12 bases between them. The CDR3 extends over 14 amino acids. CDR3 nucleotides: TGTGCCAGCAGCCCAAGGGACGGAAACTATGGCTACACCTTC. It specifies CASSPRDGNYGYTF.

Here the CDR3 reads CAWSPTDSYNEKLFF. Here the CDR3 DNA reads TGTGCCTGGAGCCCAACGGACAGTTATAATGAAAAACTGTTTTTT. The chain combines TRBV30 with TRBJ1-4, with D possibly matching TRBD1 (6 bases). CDR1 and CDR2 (germline): GTSNPN, SVGIG (reference sequence). Trimming cost V 3 bases and J 4 bases, with 15 bases left between them. This CDR3 comprises 15 residues.

This clone was counted only a few times. This chain connects TRBV5-5 to TRBJ1-3, with D maybe TRBD1 (6 bases). The CDR3 runs to 16 residues. Germline assignment: CDR1 SGHKS and CDR2 YYEKEE (reference sequence). V was clipped by 0 bases and J by 2 bases, with 12 bases between them. This CDR3 reads CASSLDPAGAGNTIYF. The CDR3 DNA follows: TGTGCCAGCAGCTTGGATCCAGCAGGGGCTGGAAACACCATATATTTT.

The CDR3 DNA is TGTGCCAGCAGCTCAACTTCAGGGGTCGAGCAGTACTTC. This codes for CASSSTSGVEQYF. This sequence joins TRBV11-3 and TRBJ2-7; possible D gene TRBD1, 6 bases. Germline CDR1 reads SGHNT; CDR2 reads YENEEA. V lost 4 bases and J lost 6, with 13 bases in between. CDR3 length: 13 amino acids.

The genes are TRBV10-3 and TRBJ2-3, with D possibly being TRBD1 or TRBD2 (6 bases each). Germline values: CDR1 ENHRY, CDR2 SYGVKD. The V gene lost 4 bases and the J gene lost 3 bases, with 14 bases spanning the gap. The CDR3 contains 15 residues. The CDR3 DNA reads as TGTGCCATCAGTGGGGGGCCTCGGGGGACAGATACGCAGTATTTT. This codes for CAISGGPRGTDTQYF.

The chain employs TRBV9 and TRBJ2-3; D uncertain. The CDR3 consists of 15 residues. V was clipped by 0 bases and J by 0 bases, with 8 bases between them. The V gene's germline CDR1 is SGDLS and CDR2 YYNGEE. Here the CDR3 reads CASSVVPGSTDTQYF. In DNA form, the CDR3 reads TGTGCCAGCAGCGTAGTCCCCGGAAGCACAGATACGCAGTATTTT.

The gene calls are TRBV2 and TRBJ2-1; 10 bases match TRBD1. CDR1 and CDR2 (germline): SNHLY, FYNNEI. This CDR3 has 15 residues. The ends lost 5 bases at V and 4 bases at J; junction bases unmatched: 5. The CDR3 DNA follows: TGTGCCAGCAGTAGAGACAGGGGGCGGTACAATGAGCAGTTCTTC. Its protein product is CASSRDRGRYNEQFF. The full variable domain, completed using reference TRBV2 and TRBJ2-1, is EPEVTQTPSHQVTQMGQEVILRCVPISNHLYFYWYRQILGQKVEFLVSFYNNEISEKSEIFDDQFSVERPDGSNFTLKIRSTKLEDSAMYFCASSRDRGRYNEQFFGPGTRLTVL.

CDR3 sequence reads: CASSFVNSPLHF. The DNA for the CDR3 is TGTGCCAGCAGCTTCGTTAATTCACCCCTCCACTTT. The rearrangement joins TRBV6-2 or TRBV6-3 to TRBJ1-6, with D uncertain. The CDR3 is 12 amino acids. V was trimmed by 6 bases and J by 6 bases, leaving 6 bases between them. Looked up from germline, CDR1 is MNHEY and CDR2 is SVGEGT.

CDR3 protein: CASSSPGQGAYEQYF. Here the CDR3 DNA reads TGTGCCAGCAGTTCCCCGGGACAGGGGGCCTACGAGCAGTACTTC. J is TRBJ2-7 and V is TRBV28; 11 bases are a match to TRBD1. The ends lost 4 bases at V and 2 bases at J; junction bases unmatched: 4. The CDR3 is made up of 15 amino acids. CDR1 and CDR2 from the germline V gene are MDHEN and SYDVKM.

The V call is TRBV7-3, the J call TRBJ2-1, with D perhaps given as TRBD1 or TRBD2 (6 bases each). The ends were cut back, 3 bases at V and 9 bases at J, with 12 bases in the middle. This CDR3 spans 13 amino acids. The germline V gene encodes CDR1 SGHTA and CDR2 FQGTGA. For the CDR3, the DNA is TGTGCCAGCAGCTTGGACGGGGGCAGTGAGCAGTTCTTC. It specifies CASSLDGGSEQFF.

CDR3: CASSQGTLGNQPQHF. CDR3 nucleotide sequence: TGTGCCAGCAGCCAAGGGACCCTCGGGAATCAGCCCCAGCATTTT. This rearrangement joins TRBV5-8 to TRBJ1-5; D is possibly TRBD1 (5 bases). This CDR3 is built from 15 residues. Germline V gene data show CDR1 as SGHTS and CDR2 as YDEGEE. V lost 4 bases to trimming and J lost 4 bases, with 15 bases between them.

This chain uses TRBV19 with TRBJ1-1; 7 nucleotides match TRBD1. The V gene end was trimmed by 7 bases and the J gene end by 5 bases; junction bases not matched to a gene: 13. CDR3 length: 15 residues. Looked up from germline, CDR1 is LNHDA and CDR2 is SQIVND (reference sequence). The CDR3 loop reads CASIPREGAGTEAFF. CDR3 nucleotides: TGTGCCAGTATTCCAAGGGAGGGGGCGGGTACTGAAGCTTTCTTT. Together with reference TRBV19 and TRBJ1-1, the CDR3 gives the full variable domain: DGGITQSPKYLFRKEGQNVTLSCEQNLNHDAMYWYRQDPGQGLRLIYYSQIVNDFQKGDIAEGYSVSREKKESFPLTVTSAQKNPTAFYLCASIPREGAGTEAFFGQGTRLTVV.

The rearrangement uses TRBV6-5 and TRBJ1-1; D not certain. V was pared by 2 bases and J by 1 base, with 11 bases between. Germline V gene lookup returns CDR1 MNHEY and CDR2 SVGAGI. This CDR3 region has 15 residues. In DNA, the CDR3 is TGTGCCAGCAGTTACGGTCCCGCCAAGAACACTGAAGCTTTCTTT. As protein: CASSYGPAKNTEAFF.

This clone was observed once. The V gene is TRBV5-6, the J gene TRBJ1-6, with a tentative D call TRBD1 (6 bases). Trimming left V 0 bases short and J 5 bases short, with 9 bases between. CDR3 length: 15 residues. Germline assignment: CDR1 SGHDT and CDR2 YYEEEE. This CDR3 is CASSLGGGNNSPLHF. For the CDR3, the DNA is TGTGCCAGCAGCTTGGGAGGGGGAAATAATTCACCCCTCCACTTT.

The V gene is TRBV14, the J gene TRBJ2-7; D call uncertain. CDR3 length equals 11 residues. Germline loops: CDR1 SGHDN, CDR2 FVKESK. Trimming left V 1 base short and J 3 bases short, with 1 base between. The DNA for the CDR3 is TGTGCCAGCAGCCAAGGCTACGAGCAGTACTTC. Residues: CASSQGYEQYF.

V gene TRBV13 combines with J gene TRBJ1-1; D may be TRBD1 (5 bases). The CDR3 covers 18 residues. V lost 4 bases and J lost 3, with 24 bases in between. Looked up from germline, CDR1 is PRHDT and CDR2 is FYEKMQ (reference sequence). The CDR3 sequence: CASSSTSYIMDKYTEAFF. In nucleotides, the CDR3 is TGTGCCAGCAGCTCTACCTCTTATATAATGGACAAGTACACTGAAGCTTTCTTT. Filled out from reference TRBV13 and TRBJ1-1, the complete variable domain reads AAGVIQSPRHLIKEKRETATLKCYPIPRHDTVYWYQQGPGQDPQFLISFYEKMQSDKGSIPDRFSAQQFSDYHSELNMSSLELGDSALYFCASSSTSYIMDKYTEAFFGQGTRLTVV.

The gene calls are TRBV3-1 (or the pseudogene TRBV3-2) and TRBJ1-5; weak D call: TRBD1 (6 bases). The CDR3 is 16 amino acids. With 0 bases removed from V and 3 bases from J, the gap between germline ends came to 12 bases. Per the germline V gene, CDR1 is LGHDT and CDR2 is YNNKEL (reference sequence). CDR3 DNA: TGTGCCAGCAGCCAAGAGTCCAGGGGCCTCAATCAGCCCCAGCATTTT. It translates to CASSQESRGLNQPQHF.

The rearrangement joins TRBV4-2 to TRBJ2-3, with D possibly matching TRBD2 (6 bases). The CDR3 runs 13 residues. CDR1 is LGHNA, CDR2 YNFKEQ, per germline. V gave up 4 bases and J gave up 1 base, with 6 bases separating them. CDR3 DNA sequence: TGTGCCAGCAGCCCGGGGGGCACAGATACGCAGTATTTT. Translated: CASSPGGTDTQYF.

This clone appeared a single time. The rearrangement links TRBV9 to TRBJ2-5, with D perhaps TRBD1 (6 bases). The CDR3 has 15 residues. Germline values: CDR1 SGDLS, CDR2 YYNGEE. Trimming cost V 9 bases and J 5 bases, with 23 bases left between them. The CDR3 DNA reads as TGTGCCACATCTGAGGGTACAGGGCAGGGGGAGACCCAGTACTTC. It encodes CATSEGTGQGETQYF.

This clone was observed once. The rearrangement links TRBV19 to TRBJ1-5; no reliable D call. V gave up 4 bases and J gave up 1 base, with 8 bases separating them. The CDR3 extends over 14 amino acids. The germline CDR1 and CDR2 sequences are LNHDA and SQIVND (reference sequence). CDR3 coding DNA: TGTGCCAGTAGTAGGATAGGGAGCAATCAGCCCCAGCATTTT. Protein sequence: CASSRIGSNQPQHF.

The chain employs TRBV5-1 and TRBJ2-3; 9 bases line up with TRBD2. CDR1 and CDR2 (germline): SGHRS, YFSETQ. The trim removed 4 bases at V and 2 bases at J, leaving 8 bases unmatched. This CDR3 spans 16 amino acids. This chain's CDR3 is CASSPQLAGPTDTQYF. DNA for the CDR3: TGCGCCAGCAGCCCCCAACTAGCGGGCCCCACAGATACGCAGTATTTT. The complete variable domain, with remaining parts taken from reference TRBV5-1 and TRBJ2-3, reads KAGVTQTPRYLIKTRGQQVTLSCSPISGHRSVSWYQQTPGQGLQFLFEYFSETQRNKGNFPGRFSGRQFSNSRSEMNVSTLELGDSALYLCASSPQLAGPTDTQYFGPGTRLTVL.